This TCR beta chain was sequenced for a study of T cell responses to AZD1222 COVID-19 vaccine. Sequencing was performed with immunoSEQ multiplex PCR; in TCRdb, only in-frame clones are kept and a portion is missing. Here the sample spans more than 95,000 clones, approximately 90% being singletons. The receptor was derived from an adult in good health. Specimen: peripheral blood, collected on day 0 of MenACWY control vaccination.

This CDR3 is CASSPRGGTEAFF. Here the CDR3 DNA reads TGTGCCAGCAGCCCGAGGGGGGGTACTGAAGCTTTCTTT. The gene calls are TRBV7-3 and TRBJ1-1, with D possibly matching TRBD1 (6 bases). Germline values: CDR1 SGHTA, CDR2 FQGTGA. The CDR3 sequence is 13 residues long. V was trimmed by 5 bases and J by 5 bases, leaving 12 bases between them.